This T cell receptor beta chain was observed in a study of T-cell reconstitution after alpha-beta-depleted transplantation in children. Study-wide points: Where alpha-beta T cells came from about two months after transplant was reportedly several hundred expanded graft clones. Surviving recipient T cells and thymic progenitors produced the high day-60 TCRbeta diversity seen in some patients. Once a year had passed after transplant, T-cell counts and diversity came mostly from newly produced T cells.

The CDR3 spans 16 residues. Looked up from germline, CDR1 is LGHDT and CDR2 is YNNKEL (reference sequence). After removal of 1 base from V and 2 bases from J, the junction contained 5 bases not matched to a gene. Using unique molecular identifiers, the investigators prepared the TCRbeta library. TCRdb reprocessed the PCR reads with MiXCR, giving one entry per CDR3 protein. Of about 150,000 distinct CDR3 sequences in the sample, roughly 9% were seen once. Ten or more counts support this clonotype. Its antigen is as yet unknown. The source was PBMCs, mostly from graft donor cells, collected 180 days after TCRalphabeta/CD19-depleted stem cell transplant. This TCR was sampled from a female patient between 2 and 10 years old who had a stem cell transplant for congenital amegakaryocytic thrombocytopenia, so the T cells may come from the graft donor. V and J are TRBV3-1 and TRBJ2-1; 7 nucleotides match TRBD2. The CDR3 region is CASSQGASGTYNEQFF. In DNA form, the CDR3 reads TGTGCCAGCAGCCAAGGCGCTAGCGGAACCTACAATGAGCAGTTCTTC.